What follows are 30 T cell receptor beta chains derived from one specimen sequenced in a study of blood T cell dynamics during melanoma immunotherapy. Regarding time point: week 3, after first cycle of checkpoint inhibitor. The data were produced by immunoSEQ multiplex PCR, yet TCRdb's version contains in-frame clones alone and is incomplete. The sample has 11,000 or so clones, about 88% seen once. The material was blood, obtained from a patient treated with checkpoint blockade. Source of these receptors: a human donor with melanoma.

This clone occurred once. This chain links TRBV4-3 with TRBJ1-4; 9 nucleotides line up with TRBD1. The CDR3 consists of 14 residues. Germline CDR1 LGHNA, CDR2 YSLEER. The ends lost 1 base at V and 8 bases at J; junction bases unmatched: 2. The CDR3 bases are TGCGCCAGCAGCCAAGGACAGGGGGGAGAAAAACTGTTTTTT. Protein: CASSQGQGGEKLFF.

The V gene is TRBV27, the J gene TRBJ1-6; D gene uncertain. The CDR3 runs 13 residues. CDR1 and CDR2 (germline): MNHEY, SMNVEV (reference sequence). The germline V and J ends were trimmed by 1 base and 16 bases, with 14 bases remaining between them. For the CDR3, the DNA is TGTGCCAGCAGTTTATTAAGCGCGCCTGTGCTCCACTTT. Amino acid sequence: CASSLLSAPVLHF.

The CDR3, as DNA: TGTGCCAGCAGCTCCCAAGTAGTCACCGGGGAGCTGTTTTTT. Translating gives CASSSQVVTGELFF. The chain has TRBV11-2 and TRBJ2-2; D is unclear. Germline V gene sequence: CDR1 SGHAT, CDR2 FQNNGV. This CDR3 comprises 14 residues. Trimming took 4 bases from V and 4 from J, leaving 10 bases between them.

The rearrangement joins TRBV7-2 to TRBJ2-3; 10 nucleotides line up with TRBD2. V lost 5 bases and J lost 7; bases outside the gene matches: 15. Germline loops: CDR1 SGHTA, CDR2 FQGNSA. The CDR3 extends over 17 amino acids. The CDR3 sequence: CASSPPSSGGASNTQYF. The DNA of the CDR3 is TGTGCCAGCAGCCCACCGTCTAGCGGGGGTGCGTCGAATACGCAGTATTTT.

CDR3 residues: CASSLDQGPDTQYF. In DNA form, the CDR3 reads TGTGCCAGCAGCTTAGATCAGGGACCAGATACGCAGTATTTT. The rearrangement uses TRBV7-2 and TRBJ2-3; D is possibly TRBD1 or TRBD2 (5 bases each). V shed 1 base and J shed 4 bases, with 9 bases lying between them. CDR3 length: 14 residues. From germline, CDR1 is SGHTA and CDR2 FQGNSA.

DNA of the CDR3: TGTGCCAGTAGTATAGCCCCCGGCAGGGGGCTTAAATACGAGCAGTACTTC. Protein product: CASSIAPGRGLKYEQYF. The gene calls are TRBV19 and TRBJ2-7; 8 nucleotides match TRBD1. V lost 1 base, J lost 4 bases, and 12 bases stayed unmatched. The CDR3 is made up of 17 amino acids. Germline CDR1 and CDR2: LNHDA and SQIVND (reference sequence). The variable domain in full, with the rest retrieved from reference TRBV19 and TRBJ2-7, is DGGITQSPKYLFRKEGQNVTLSCEQNLNHDAMYWYRQDPGQGLRLIYYSQIVNDFQKGDIAEGYSVSREKKESFPLTVTSAQKNPTAFYLCASSIAPGRGLKYEQYFGPGTRLTVT.

This clone was observed a handful of times. The rearrangement links TRBV27 to TRBJ1-5, with 9 positions matching TRBD1. CDR3 length equals 14 residues. The ends lost 3 bases at V and 7 bases at J; junction bases unmatched: 4. From germline, CDR1 is MNHEY and CDR2 SMNVEV (reference sequence). In DNA form, the CDR3 reads TGTGCCAGCAGTTTCACGACAGGGGGACAGCCCCAGCATTTT. It encodes CASSFTTGGQPQHF.

With regard to this clone: The junction and the germline gene differ at one end; a read error may be behind it. The V call is TRBV6-1, the J call TRBJ1-5; 9 nucleotides match TRBD1. CDR1 and CDR2 (germline): MNHNS, SASEGT. This CDR3 region has 10 residues. The CDR3 coding sequence is TGTGCCAGCAATAGCAGGGACAGGGTTTTT. Encoded protein: CASNSRDRVF.

The chain employs TRBV7-9 and TRBJ2-3; 12 nucleotides match TRBD2. This CDR3 comprises 16 residues. Trimming at V came to 4 bases and at J to 2 bases, leaving 4 bases not matched to a gene. CDR1 SEHNR and CDR2 FQNEAQ come from the germline V gene (reference sequence). This chain's CDR3 is CASSSRLAGATDTQYF. The CDR3 nucleotides read TGTGCCAGCAGCTCTCGACTAGCGGGGGCCACAGATACGCAGTATTTT. The variable domain in full, with the rest retrieved from reference TRBV7-9 and TRBJ2-3, is DTGVSQNPRHKITKRGQNVTFRCDPISEHNRLYWYRQTLGQGPEFLTYFQNEAQLEKSRLLSDRFSAERPKGSFSTLEIQRTEQGDSAMYLCASSSRLAGATDTQYFGPGTRLTVL.

The chain links TRBV6-6 to TRBJ2-2, with D tentatively TRBD1 (5 bases). V gave up 3 bases and J gave up 7 bases, with 12 bases separating them. The CDR3 extends over 14 amino acids. Germline CDR1 MNHNY, CDR2 SVGAGI (reference sequence). CDR3 sequence: CASSYNRHIGELFF. CDR3 DNA sequence: TGTGCCAGCAGTTATAACAGGCATATCGGGGAGCTGTTTTTT.

The genes are TRBV6-6 and TRBJ1-3; TRBD1 matches at 7 bases. The CDR3 has 16 amino acids. V lost 4 bases, J lost 0 bases, and 6 bases stayed unmatched. The germline CDR1 and CDR2 sequences are MNHNY and SVGAGI (reference sequence). The CDR3 loop is CASSSTRQGSGNTIYF. The CDR3 DNA reads as TGTGCCAGCAGTTCAACTAGACAGGGCTCTGGAAACACCATATATTTT.

The chain carries TRBV29-1 and TRBJ1-2, with D perhaps TRBD1 (6 bases). The germline V gene has CDR1 SQVTM and CDR2 ANQGSEA. V lost 5 bases and J lost 4, with 8 bases in between. This CDR3 comprises 11 residues. The CDR3 nucleotides read TGCAGCGTTTCGGACAGCTATGGCTACACCTTC. Amino acid sequence: CSVSDSYGYTF.

The chain recombines TRBV6-1 with TRBJ1-5; 8 positions match TRBD1. V dropped 5 bases and J dropped 4; count of bases not matched to a gene: 4. The CDR3 loop spans 14 amino acids. Germline V gene sequence: CDR1 MNHNS, CDR2 SASEGT. CDR3 region: CASSRQGSNQPQHF. CDR3 in DNA: TGTGCCAGCAGTCGACAGGGGAGTAATCAGCCCCAGCATTTT.

This sequence joins TRBV18 and TRBJ1-2, with a weak D call TRBD1 (6 bases). The CDR3 is 13 amino acids. Trimming pared 2 bases from V and 4 bases from J, leaving 8 bases between. Germline V CDR1 and CDR2: KGHSH, LQKENI. This CDR3 is CASSPDRIYGYTF. The DNA for the CDR3 is TGTGCCAGCTCACCAGACAGGATCTATGGCTACACCTTC.

The chain links TRBV15 to TRBJ2-7; no clear D. The CDR3 has 13 residues. Trimming removed 0 bases from V and 6 bases from J, with 9 bases in between. Germline V gene data show CDR1 as LNHNV and CDR2 as YYDKDF (reference sequence). CDR3 DNA sequence: TGTGCCACCAGCAGAGATCTCGGTACCGAGCAGTACTTC. It translates to CATSRDLGTEQYF.

The chain links TRBV7-8 to TRBJ1-2; 7 bases fit TRBD1. V was clipped by 0 bases and J by 2 bases; unmatched bases: 6. Per the germline V gene, CDR1 is SGHVS and CDR2 is FQNEAQ. This CDR3 region has 16 residues. CDR3 coding DNA: TGTGCCAGCAGCTTAGCGCTGAGACAGGGAAACTATGGCTACACCTTC. The encoded protein is CASSLALRQGNYGYTF.

The genes are TRBV4-3 and TRBJ2-6; D not resolved. The CDR3 loop spans 15 amino acids. Trimming left V 2 bases short and J 0 bases short, with 5 bases between. Germline CDR1 and CDR2: LGHNA and YSLEER. The CDR3 spells CASSQQFSGANVLTF. The CDR3 nucleotides are TGCGCCAGCAGCCAACAGTTCTCTGGGGCCAACGTCCTGACTTTC.

This clone occurred once. The chain carries TRBV19 and TRBJ2-4; D possibly matches TRBD1 or TRBD2 (5 bases each). In germline, CDR1 is LNHDA, CDR2 SQIVND (reference sequence). The length of the CDR3 is 17 residues. V was trimmed by 7 bases and J by 1 base, leaving 20 bases between them. The CDR3 is CASTPGPPYVAKNIQYF. The CDR3 region has the DNA TGTGCCAGTACCCCGGGACCTCCCTACGTCGCCAAAAACATTCAGTACTTC.

This chain joins TRBV7-3 and TRBJ2-7; no firm D call. The CDR3 is made up of 14 amino acids. Germline lookup yields CDR1 SGHTA and CDR2 FQGTGA. The germline V and J ends were trimmed by 0 bases and 5 bases, with 11 bases remaining between them. For the CDR3, the DNA is TGTGCCAGCAGCTTAACATCGGCCGCCAACGAGCAGTACTTC. Protein sequence: CASSLTSAANEQYF. The complete variable domain, with remaining parts taken from reference TRBV7-3 and TRBJ2-7, reads GAGVSQTPSNKVTEKGKYVELRCDPISGHTALYWYRQSLGQGPEFLIYFQGTGAADDSGLPNDRFFAVRPEGSVSTLKIQRTERGDSAVYLCASSLTSAANEQYFGPGTRLTVT.

For the CDR3, the DNA is TGTGCCAGCAGCTCCCCGGGGCCCGCGGAAGATACGCAGTATTTT. Protein sequence: CASSSPGPAEDTQYF. The chain couples TRBV7-8 to TRBJ2-3, with D perhaps matching TRBD1 or TRBD2 (5 bases each). Trimming took off 4 bases at V and 5 bases at J, with 16 bases between the two ends. The CDR3 is 15 amino acids. Germline lookup yields CDR1 SGHVS and CDR2 FQNEAQ.

This chain uses TRBV25-1 with TRBJ1-6, with TRBD1 matching over 9 bases. V shed 4 bases, J shed 5 bases, and the junction held 6 bases outside the gene matches. The CDR3 has 16 residues. Germline V gene sequence: CDR1 MGHDK, CDR2 SYGVNS. The CDR3 sequence is CASSGAWTGDNSPLHF. In DNA form, the CDR3 reads TGTGCCAGCAGTGGGGCCTGGACAGGGGATAATTCACCCCTCCACTTT.

This chain uses TRBV7-9 with TRBJ2-7; 8 bases agree with TRBD1. The V segment lost 4 bases and the J segment 11 bases; nucleotides outside the gene matches: 4. CDR3 length: 11 residues. Germline lookup yields CDR1 SEHNR and CDR2 FQNEAQ (reference sequence). The CDR3 sequence: CASSSGTGEYF. The CDR3 DNA reads as TGTGCCAGCAGCTCTGGGACAGGAGAGTACTTC.

The chain combines TRBV6-5 with TRBJ2-3; the match to TRBD2 covers 13 bases. The CDR3 consists of 13 residues. Germline values: CDR1 MNHEY, CDR2 SVGAGI. V gave up 6 bases and J gave up 6 bases; unmatched junction bases: 0. CDR3 in amino acids: CASRLAGGDTQYF. CDR3 coding DNA: TGTGCCAGCAGACTAGCGGGGGGGGATACGCAGTATTTT.

The chain carries TRBV19 and TRBJ1-1; 10 bases are shared with TRBD1. The CDR3 covers 14 residues. The V gene end was trimmed by 5 bases and the J gene end by 6 bases; junction bases not matched to a gene: 6. The germline V gene encodes CDR1 LNHDA and CDR2 SQIVND (reference sequence). CDR3 nucleotides: TGTGCCAGTAGTCCGGGCGACAGGGGGCCTGAAGCTTTCTTT. It yields the protein CASSPGDRGPEAFF. Drawing the rest from reference TRBV19 and TRBJ1-1, the complete variable domain is DGGITQSPKYLFRKEGQNVTLSCEQNLNHDAMYWYRQDPGQGLRLIYYSQIVNDFQKGDIAEGYSVSREKKESFPLTVTSAQKNPTAFYLCASSPGDRGPEAFFGQGTRLTVV.

The chain recombines TRBV7-2 with TRBJ2-7; no clear D. Per germline, CDR1 SGHTA and CDR2 FQGNSA. The CDR3 has 11 amino acids. V was clipped by 3 bases and J by 1 base, with 1 base between them. The CDR3 loop is CASSFSYEQYF. Written as DNA, the CDR3 is TGTGCCAGCAGCTTTTCCTACGAGCAGTACTTC.

On this clone: The junction departs from the called germline gene at one end, perhaps through a read error. The chain recombines TRBV7-7 with TRBJ2-3; D is unresolved. Per the germline V gene, CDR1 is SSHAT and CDR2 is FNYEAQ (reference sequence). The CDR3 sequence is 14 residues long. For the CDR3, the DNA is TGTGCTAGCAGCTTAGATAGGCACACAGATACGCAGTATTTT. This encodes CASSLDRHTDTQYF.

This clone was seen just once. This sequence joins TRBV27 and TRBJ1-1, with 7 bases aligning to TRBD1. The germline gives CDR1 MNHEY, CDR2 SMNVEV (reference sequence). Trimming took 5 bases from V and 8 from J; bases not matched to a gene: 8. The CDR3 is 13 amino acids. CDR3 bases: TGTGCCAGCAGTGTAGGGACAGTTGGGGAAGCTTTCTTT. It translates to CASSVGTVGEAFF.

This clone has only a few counts. The chain carries TRBV6-5 and TRBJ2-7; D gene unclear. V lost 5 bases and J lost 1, with 9 bases in between. Germline-derived CDR1 and CDR2 are MNHEY and SVGAGI. The CDR3 has 13 residues. This CDR3 is CASSPPSSYEQYF. DNA of the CDR3: TGTGCCAGCAGTCCCCCTAGTTCCTACGAGCAGTACTTC.

The chain combines TRBV6-5 with TRBJ2-7, with D possibly TRBD2 on 6 matching bases. Trimming took 5 bases from V and 1 from J, leaving 12 bases between them. Germline V lookup: CDR1 MNHEY, CDR2 SVGAGI. The CDR3 consists of 14 residues. The chain's CDR3 is CASSPQGGSYEQYF. The CDR3 region has the DNA TGTGCCAGCAGTCCCCAGGGAGGATCCTACGAGCAGTACTTC.

J is TRBJ2-3 and V is TRBV7-2; D is unresolved. V was clipped by 0 bases and J by 2 bases, with 3 bases between them. From germline, CDR1 is SGHTA and CDR2 FQGNSA. The CDR3 is 13 residues long. The CDR3 is CASSLAPTDTQYF. The CDR3 nucleotides are TGTGCCAGCAGCTTAGCCCCCACAGATACGCAGTATTTT.